These 21 T cell receptor beta chains share one sample of origin, sequenced in a study of tumor-infiltrating lymphocytes in primary liver carcinoma. Unsorted bulk tissue, about 18-32 mg of it, served as the source for co-extraction of RNA and DNA. TCR beta cDNA was reverse-transcribed from about 550 ng of total RNA. The reaction used a constant-region primer and ProtoScript II reverse transcriptase. Three nested multiplex PCR rounds, a slightly modified ARM-PCR method, built the TCR beta libraries. Use of TRBV1-TRBV30 forward primers with a C-beta reverse primer characterized the first two PCR rounds, which lasted about 11 cycles each. TCRdb passed the multiplex PCR reads through MiXCR, listing each CDR3 protein once. The sample contains roughly 78,000 distinct CDR3 sequences, 71% of which appear only once. The source material was liver tumor tissue from sampling region 4. The subset denotes: tumor region T4, right-lateral pole. These receptors originate from a woman between 55 and 75 years old with primary liver carcinoma and hepatitis B virus infection.

As for this clonotype: One end of the junction does not line up with germline, which may come from a read error. The CDR3: CASSQDSSSGVNVLTF. The CDR3 DNA sequence: TGCGCCAGCAGCCAAGATAGCAGCTCTGGGGTCAACGTCCTGACTTTC. The chain combines TRBV4-1 with TRBJ2-6; D call uncertain. The V gene's germline CDR1 is MGHRA and CDR2 YSYEKL. CDR3 length equals 16 residues.

As for this clonotype: This could be a read error, since a much larger clone is one nucleotide away. The genes are TRBV5-1 and TRBJ2-5; D may be TRBD1 or TRBD2 (7 bases each). The V end lost 4 bases, the J end lost 1 base, and 14 bases lay between the germline ends. CDR1 SGHRS and CDR2 YFSETQ come from the germline V gene. The CDR3 is made up of 15 amino acids. DNA of the CDR3: TGCGCCAGCAGCGGGGGGGACAGAGTCCAAGAGACCCAGTACTTC. It encodes CASSGGDRVQETQYF.

A note on this clonotype: The junction does not match germline at one end; this may be a read error. The chain carries TRBV11-2 and TRBJ1-2; no reliable D call. There are 17 residues in the CDR3. Germline loops: CDR1 SGHAT, CDR2 FQNNGV. This chain's CDR3 is CVSSLDPIRALRYGYTF. The CDR3 nucleotides read TGTGTCAGCAGCTTAGATCCGATCAGAGCGCTGCGCTATGGCTACACTTTC.

In the case of this clonotype: One junction end disagrees with the germline gene, perhaps due to a read error. The chain combines TRBV5-1 with TRBJ1-3; no firm D call. The CDR3 totals 14 residues. Germline CDR1 and CDR2: SGHRS and YFSETQ. DNA for the CDR3: TGCGCCAGTAGCTTGGTTGGCTCTGCAAACACCATATATTTT. Protein sequence: CASSLVGSANTIYF.

V and J are TRBV29-1 and TRBJ2-3, with D perhaps matching TRBD1 (5 bases). This CDR3 has 13 amino acids. CDR1 is SQVTM and CDR2 is ANQGSEA in the germline V gene. The CDR3, as DNA: TGCAGTGCACAGGTTTGCCCACCAGATACGCAGTATTTT. Protein: CSAQVCPPDTQYF.

A word on this clonotype: A single base separates this from a much larger clone, so it may be a read error. This chain joins TRBV18 and TRBJ2-7; 7 positions agree with TRBD1. Germline V lookup: CDR1 KGHSH, CDR2 LQKENI. This CDR3 has 16 amino acids. J lost 2 bases, V lost 5 bases, and 12 bases had no gene match. The CDR3 is CASSATNPGTAYEQYF. CDR3 DNA: TGTGCCAGCTCAGCCACAAACCCCGGGACAGCCTACGAGCAGTACTTC.

This clonotype was picked up a small number of times. In this CDR3 the conserved last residue, phenylalanine or tryptophan, is missing, so a read error is likely. The V and J genes are TRBV4-1 and TRBJ2-2, with 11 bases fitting TRBD2. CDR1 is MGHRA, CDR2 YSYEKL, per germline. The CDR3 is 17 residues long. CDR3 DNA: TGCACCAGCAGCCGGGAAACTAGCGGGAGAGGGAAGGGGGAGCTGTTTTCT. It encodes CTSSRETSGRGKGELFS.

This clonotype was observed a handful of times. The rearrangement uses TRBV5-1 and TRBJ2-6; 8 bases match TRBD1. The CDR3 sequence is 19 residues long. Trimming took 0 bases from V and 0 from J; bases not matched to a gene: 8. CDR1 SGHRS and CDR2 YFSETQ come from the germline V gene. The CDR3 region is CASSLARDRTLSGANVLTF. Here the CDR3 DNA reads TGCGCCAGCAGCTTGGCCCGGGACAGGACACTCTCTGGGGCCAACGTCCTGACTTTC.

Comments on this clonotype: At one boundary the junction diverges from the germline segment, which might be a read error. This chain uses TRBV11-2 with TRBJ2-3; 8 bases map to TRBD2. This CDR3 is 16 amino acids long. Looked up from germline, CDR1 is SGHAT and CDR2 is FQNNGV. The CDR3 protein is CASSLFSRTSTVTQYF. The CDR3 DNA is TGTGCCAGCAGCCTATTCAGCAGGACTAGCACAGTTACGCAGTATTTT.

Turning to this clonotype: The conserved phenylalanine or tryptophan normally closing the CDR3 is absent here, so this likely arose from a read error. The V and J genes are TRBV6-5 and TRBJ2-3; no definite D call. The closer fit of TRBJ1-5 to the DNA end suggests the J call may be wrong. CDR3 length: 14 amino acids. CDR1 and CDR2 (germline): MNHEY, SVGAGI. The chain's CDR3 is CASSLRGITDTQHS. In DNA, the CDR3 is TGTGCCAGCAGTCTACGAGGGATCACAGATACGCAGCATTCT.

Ten or more counts support this clonotype. The chain employs TRBV5-1 and TRBJ2-3; 11 positions match TRBD2. This CDR3 comprises 15 residues. J lost 6 bases, V lost 4 bases, and 7 bases had no gene match. Germline values: CDR1 SGHRS, CDR2 YFSETQ. The CDR3 sequence: CASSPTSGIIDTQYF. The CDR3 DNA is TGCGCCAGCAGCCCGACTAGCGGGATCATCGATACGCAGTATTTT.

A remark on this clonotype: Being one base from a much bigger clone, this may be a read error. The chain links TRBV5-4 to TRBJ2-3; TRBD2 agrees at 8 bases. After removal of 0 bases from V and 4 bases from J, the junction contained 4 bases not matched to a gene. The CDR3 length is 15 residues. Germline loops: CDR1 SGHNT, CDR2 YYREEE (reference sequence). This CDR3 reads CASSLAAGVADTQYF. The CDR3 DNA reads as TGTGCCAGCAGCTTGGCAGCGGGAGTTGCAGATACGCAGTATTTT.

As regards this clonotype: Mismatch with germline at one junction end may stem from a read error. The CDR3 DNA is TGTGCCAGCAGTTCCCGCCAGAGCGTGGAGCAGGTCTTC. It codes for CASSSRQSVEQVF. The V call is TRBV12-3 or TRBV12-4, the J call TRBJ2-1; no clear D gene. The length of the CDR3 is 13 residues.

On this clonotype: Relative to the germline gene, one junction end is altered; a read error may explain this. The chain uses TRBV4-1 and TRBJ2-3, with a possible D match to TRBD2 (5 bases). CDR1 MGHRA and CDR2 YSYEKL come from the germline V gene. CDR3 length equals 16 residues. CDR3 sequence (DNA): TGCGTCAGCAGCCAAGATGGTCCTAGCTTCTTGGATACGCTGTATTTT. This sequence encodes CVSSQDGPSFLDTLYF.

V and J are TRBV20-1 and TRBJ1-1; 9 bases align to TRBD1. The CDR3 is 17 residues long. The V gene end was trimmed by 6 bases and the J gene end by 0 bases; junction bases not matched to a gene: 14. Germline CDR1 is DFQATT and CDR2 is SNEGSKA (reference sequence). The CDR3 loop is CSAIDPGQGSLNTEAFF. Written as DNA, the CDR3 is TGCAGTGCAATCGACCCGGGACAGGGCAGCCTGAACACTGAAGCTTTCTTT.

Regarding this clonotype: This could be a read error, since a much larger clone is one nucleotide away. The genes are TRBV28 and TRBJ2-1, with TRBD2 matching 7 bases. This CDR3 region has 16 residues. The junction had 11 bases not matched to a gene; V was cut back by 7 bases and J by 2 bases. The germline gives CDR1 MDHEN, CDR2 SYDVKM. The chain's CDR3 is CASKEGPSGPYNEQFF. In DNA, the CDR3 is TGTGCCAGCAAGGAGGGGCCTAGCGGCCCCTACAATGAGCAGTTCTTC. The full variable domain, its missing parts supplied by reference TRBV28 and TRBJ2-1, is DVKVTQSSRYLVKRTGEKVFLECVQDMDHENMFWYRQDPGLGLRLIYFSYDVKMKEKGDIPEGYSVSREKKERFSLILESASTNQTSMYLCASKEGPSGPYNEQFFGPGTRLTVL.

Remarks on this clonotype: At one end, the junction sequence differs from germline, possibly due to a read error. The chain joins TRBV6-1 to TRBJ2-1, with D tentatively TRBD2 (5 bases). The germline V gene encodes CDR1 MNHNS and CDR2 SASEGT. CDR3 size: 15 residues. The CDR3 sequence is CANGREAGDYYEQFF. CDR3 bases: TGTGCCAACGGACGAGAGGCGGGTGACTACTATGAGCAGTTCTTC.

For this clonotype: One base away lies a much larger clone, so this may be a sequencing read error. V usage is TRBV30 and J usage is TRBJ1-5; D perhaps matches TRBD1 (6 bases). The CDR3 runs 13 residues. Germline CDR1 reads GTSNPN; CDR2 reads SVGIG (reference sequence). The CDR3 loop is CTWTADSNQPQHF. CDR3 DNA: TGTACCTGGACAGCTGATAGCAATCAGCCCCAGCATTTT.

Remarks on this clonotype: This may be a read error: a much more frequent sequence differs by one nucleotide. CDR3 sequence reads: CASSLTSGSSYNERFF. In DNA, the CDR3 is TGCGCCAGCAGCTTGACTAGCGGGAGTTCCTACAATGAGCGGTTCTTC. The chain combines TRBV5-1 with TRBJ2-1, with 11 bases aligning to TRBD2. This CDR3 comprises 16 residues. CDR1 is SGHRS, CDR2 YFSETQ, per germline.

A single count supports this clonotype. Sequence at one end of the junction differs from germline and may be a read error. V and J are TRBV11-3 and TRBJ2-1; D is perhaps TRBD2 (5 bases). Germline V gene sequence: CDR1 SGHNT, CDR2 YENEEA. The CDR3 spans 17 residues. The DNA for the CDR3 is TGTGCCGGCAGCTTAGGTCGGGGAGAGTGGGGTTTCGATGAGCAGTTCTTC. Its protein is CAGSLGRGEWGFDEQFF.

A single count supports this clonotype. This is likely a read error, given that the CDR3 carries no conserved phenylalanine or tryptophan at its end. The CDR3: CTNSLEGGAEAFL. The CDR3 region has the DNA TGTACCAACAGCTTAGAAGGGGGCGCTGAAGCTTTCCTT. The chain uses TRBV11-2 and TRBJ1-1; 7 nucleotides align to TRBD1. This CDR3 has 13 amino acids. CDR1 SGHAT and CDR2 FQNNGV come from the germline V gene.